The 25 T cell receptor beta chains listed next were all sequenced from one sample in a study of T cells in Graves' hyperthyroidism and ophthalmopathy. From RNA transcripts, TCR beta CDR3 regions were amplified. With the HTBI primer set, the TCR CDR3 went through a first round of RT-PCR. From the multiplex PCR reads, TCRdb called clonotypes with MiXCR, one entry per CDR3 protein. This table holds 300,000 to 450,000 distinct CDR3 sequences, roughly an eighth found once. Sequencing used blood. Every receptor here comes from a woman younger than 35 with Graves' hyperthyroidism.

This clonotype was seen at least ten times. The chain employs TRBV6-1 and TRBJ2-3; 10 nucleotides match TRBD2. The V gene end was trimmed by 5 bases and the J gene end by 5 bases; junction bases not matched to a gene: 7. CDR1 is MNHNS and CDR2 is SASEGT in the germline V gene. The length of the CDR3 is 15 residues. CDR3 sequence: CASSPLAGEGDTQYF. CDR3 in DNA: TGTGCCAGCAGTCCCCTAGCGGGAGAGGGAGATACGCAGTATTTT.

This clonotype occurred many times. The chain's CDR3 is CASSFLGPSYGYTF. The CDR3 DNA is TGCGCCAGCAGCTTTCTGGGGCCTTCATATGGCTACACCTTC. The rearrangement uses TRBV5-1 and TRBJ1-2, with D tentatively TRBD1 (5 bases). This CDR3 spans 14 amino acids. Germline values: CDR1 SGHRS, CDR2 YFSETQ. Trimming pared 2 bases from V and 5 bases from J, leaving 13 bases between.

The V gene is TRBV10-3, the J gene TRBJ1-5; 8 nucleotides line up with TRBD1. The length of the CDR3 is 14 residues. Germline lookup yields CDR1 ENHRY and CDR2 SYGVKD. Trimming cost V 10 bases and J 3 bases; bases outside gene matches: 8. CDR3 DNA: TGTGCCACAGCCGGGACAGGACACAATCAGCCCCAGCATTTT. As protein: CATAGTGHNQPQHF.

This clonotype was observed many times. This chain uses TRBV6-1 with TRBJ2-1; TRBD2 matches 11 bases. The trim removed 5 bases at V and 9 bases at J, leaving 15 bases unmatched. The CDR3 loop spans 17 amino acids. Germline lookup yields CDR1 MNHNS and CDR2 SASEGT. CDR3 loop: CASSSLPSGGPRGEQFF. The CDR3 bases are TGTGCCAGCAGTTCCTTACCTAGCGGGGGGCCCCGCGGTGAGCAGTTCTTC.

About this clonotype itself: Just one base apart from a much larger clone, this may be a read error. The CDR3 region is CASSFVTTVTGELFF. DNA of the CDR3: TGTGCCAGCAGCTTTGTGACTACCGTCACCGGGGAGCTGTTTTTT. The V gene is TRBV5-6, the J gene TRBJ2-2; maybe TRBD2 (5 bases). Germline V gene data show CDR1 as SGHDT and CDR2 as YYEEEE. Trimming removed 2 bases at V and 4 bases at J, with 12 bases between. The CDR3 consists of 15 residues.

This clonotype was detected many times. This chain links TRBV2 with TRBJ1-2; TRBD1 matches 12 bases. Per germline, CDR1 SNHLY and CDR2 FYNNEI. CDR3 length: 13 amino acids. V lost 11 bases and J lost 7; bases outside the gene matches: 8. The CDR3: CAVWGQGAGGYTF. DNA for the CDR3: TGTGCCGTCTGGGGACAGGGGGCTGGTGGCTACACCTTC.

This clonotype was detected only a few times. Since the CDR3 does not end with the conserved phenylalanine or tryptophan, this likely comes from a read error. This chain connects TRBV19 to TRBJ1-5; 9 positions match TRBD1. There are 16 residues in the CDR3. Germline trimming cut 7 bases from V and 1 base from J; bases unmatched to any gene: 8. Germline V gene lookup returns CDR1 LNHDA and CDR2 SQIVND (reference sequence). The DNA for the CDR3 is TGTGCCAGTACGGACAGGGGCCTAAGGAGCAATCAGCCCCAGCATTCT. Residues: CASTDRGLRSNQPQHS.

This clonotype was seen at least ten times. The CDR3 is CASGPGQGSYEQYF. CDR3 DNA: TGTGCTAGTGGCCCGGGACAGGGTTCCTACGAGCAGTACTTC. J is TRBJ2-7 and V is TRBV12-5; 9 bases fit TRBD1. V was pared by 6 bases and J by 1 base, with 4 bases of the junction left unmatched. The CDR3 runs 14 residues. Per germline, CDR1 LGHNT and CDR2 FRNRAP.

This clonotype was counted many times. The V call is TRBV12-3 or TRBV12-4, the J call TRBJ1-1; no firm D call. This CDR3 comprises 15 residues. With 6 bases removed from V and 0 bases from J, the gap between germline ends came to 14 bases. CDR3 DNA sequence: TGTGCCAGCAGAGAAAGTAGTGGAGTGAACACTGAAGCTTTCTTT. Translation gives CASRESSGVNTEAFF.

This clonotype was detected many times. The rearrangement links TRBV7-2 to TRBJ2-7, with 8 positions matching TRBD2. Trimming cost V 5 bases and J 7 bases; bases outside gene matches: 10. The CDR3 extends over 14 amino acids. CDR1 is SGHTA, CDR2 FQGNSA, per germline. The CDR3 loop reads CASSPSGGRQEQYF. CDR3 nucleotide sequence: TGTGCCAGCAGCCCGAGCGGGGGTCGGCAAGAGCAGTACTTC. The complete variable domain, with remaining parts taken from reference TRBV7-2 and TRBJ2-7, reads GAGVSQSPSNKVTEKGKDVELRCDPISGHTALYWYRQSLGQGLEFLIYFQGNSAPDKSGLPSDRFSAERTGGSVSTLTIQRTQQEDSAVYLCASSPSGGRQEQYFGPGTRLTVT.

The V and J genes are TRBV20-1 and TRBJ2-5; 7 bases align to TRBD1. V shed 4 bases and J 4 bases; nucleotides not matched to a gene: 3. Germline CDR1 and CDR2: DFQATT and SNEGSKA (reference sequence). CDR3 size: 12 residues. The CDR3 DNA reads TGCAGTGCTAACAGGGGCCTAGAGACCCAGTACTTC. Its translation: CSANRGLETQYF.

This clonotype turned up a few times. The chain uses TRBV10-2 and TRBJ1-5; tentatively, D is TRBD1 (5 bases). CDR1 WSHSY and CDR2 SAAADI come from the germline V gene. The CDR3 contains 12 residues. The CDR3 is CNPGGGNQPQHF. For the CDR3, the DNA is TGCAATCCTGGGGGGGGCAATCAGCCCCAGCATTTT.

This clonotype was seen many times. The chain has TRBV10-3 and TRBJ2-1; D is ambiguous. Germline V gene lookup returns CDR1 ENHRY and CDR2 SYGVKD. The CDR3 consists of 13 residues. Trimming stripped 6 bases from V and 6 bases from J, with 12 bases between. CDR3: CAIRASPRNEQFF. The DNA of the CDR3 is TGTGCCATCAGGGCGTCTCCCCGCAATGAGCAGTTCTTC.

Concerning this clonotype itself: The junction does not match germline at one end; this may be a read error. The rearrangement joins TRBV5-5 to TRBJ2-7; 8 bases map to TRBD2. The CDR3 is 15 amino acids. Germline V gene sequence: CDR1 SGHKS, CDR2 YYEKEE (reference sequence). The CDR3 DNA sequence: TGTGCCAGCAGCCAATTTAGCGGGAACTCCTACGAGCGGTACTTC. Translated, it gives CASSQFSGNSYERYF.

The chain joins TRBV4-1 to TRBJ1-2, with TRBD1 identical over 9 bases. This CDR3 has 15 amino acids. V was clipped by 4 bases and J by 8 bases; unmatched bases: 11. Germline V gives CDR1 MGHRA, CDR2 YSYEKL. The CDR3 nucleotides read TGCGCCAGCAGCCGCCCCGGGACAGGGCCCTTGGGCTACACCTTC. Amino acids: CASSRPGTGPLGYTF.

The CDR3: CSARDYGDPADTQYF. CDR3 nucleotides: TGCAGTGCTAGAGATTACGGGGACCCCGCAGATACGCAGTATTTT. The chain carries TRBV20-1 and TRBJ2-3; D is possibly TRBD1 or TRBD2 (5 bases each). The germline V and J ends were trimmed by 0 bases and 4 bases, with 14 bases remaining between them. Germline-derived CDR1 and CDR2 are DFQATT and SNEGSKA (reference sequence). The CDR3 sequence is 15 residues long.

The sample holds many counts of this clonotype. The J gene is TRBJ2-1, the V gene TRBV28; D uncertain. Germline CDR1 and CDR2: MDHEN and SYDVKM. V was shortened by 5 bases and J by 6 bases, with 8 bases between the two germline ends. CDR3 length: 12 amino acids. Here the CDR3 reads CASSEGFNEQFF. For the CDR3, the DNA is TGTGCCAGCAGTGAAGGGTTCAATGAGCAGTTCTTC.

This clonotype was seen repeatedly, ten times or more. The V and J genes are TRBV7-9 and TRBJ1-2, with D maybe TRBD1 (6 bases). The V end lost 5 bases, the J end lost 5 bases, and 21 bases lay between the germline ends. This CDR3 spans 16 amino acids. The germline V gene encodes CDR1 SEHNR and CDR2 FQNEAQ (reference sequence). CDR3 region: CASSRAGTRMSYGYTF. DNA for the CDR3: TGTGCCAGCAGCCGCGCCGGGACACGGATGAGTTATGGCTACACCTTC.

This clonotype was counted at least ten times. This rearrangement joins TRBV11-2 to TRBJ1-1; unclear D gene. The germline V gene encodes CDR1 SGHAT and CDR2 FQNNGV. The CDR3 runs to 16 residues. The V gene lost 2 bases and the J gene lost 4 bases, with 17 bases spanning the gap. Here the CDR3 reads CASSLFRRDRSTEAFF. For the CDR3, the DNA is TGTGCCAGCAGCTTATTTAGGAGGGATCGGAGCACTGAAGCTTTCTTT.

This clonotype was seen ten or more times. CDR3: CASSKASGSPYEQYF. In DNA, the CDR3 is TGTGCCAGCAGCAAAGCATCGGGGAGTCCCTACGAGCAGTACTTC. The chain has TRBV7-9 and TRBJ2-7, with D perhaps matching TRBD2 (5 bases). There are 15 residues in the CDR3. V was trimmed by 5 bases and J by 2 bases, leaving 16 bases between them. Germline loops: CDR1 SEHNR, CDR2 FQNEAQ (reference sequence).

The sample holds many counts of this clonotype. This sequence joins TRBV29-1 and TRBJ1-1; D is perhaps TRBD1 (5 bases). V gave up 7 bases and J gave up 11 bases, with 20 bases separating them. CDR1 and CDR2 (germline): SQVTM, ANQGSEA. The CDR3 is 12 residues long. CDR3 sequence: CSAANTAEGAFF. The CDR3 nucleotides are TGCAGCGCCGCGAACACTGCCGAGGGGGCTTTCTTT.

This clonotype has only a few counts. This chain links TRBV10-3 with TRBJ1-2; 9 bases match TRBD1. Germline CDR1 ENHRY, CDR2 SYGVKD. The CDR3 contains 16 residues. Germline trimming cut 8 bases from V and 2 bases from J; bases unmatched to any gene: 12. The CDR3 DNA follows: TGTGCCATCTCCCGGGACAGGGAGGCCTTGAACTATGGCTACACCTTC. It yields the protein CAISRDREALNYGYTF.

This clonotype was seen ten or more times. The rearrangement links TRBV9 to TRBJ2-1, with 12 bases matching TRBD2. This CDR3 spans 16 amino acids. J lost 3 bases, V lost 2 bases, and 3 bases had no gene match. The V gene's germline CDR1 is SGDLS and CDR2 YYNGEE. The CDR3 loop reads CASSVTSGSLYNEQFF. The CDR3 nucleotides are TGTGCCAGCAGCGTGACTAGCGGGAGTCTCTACAATGAGCAGTTCTTC. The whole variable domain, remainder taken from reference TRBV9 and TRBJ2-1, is DSGVTQTPKHLITATGQRVTLRCSPRSGDLSVYWYQQSLDQGLQFLIQYYNGEERAKGNILERFSAQQFPDLHSELNLSSLELGDSALYFCASSVTSGSLYNEQFFGPGTRLTVL.

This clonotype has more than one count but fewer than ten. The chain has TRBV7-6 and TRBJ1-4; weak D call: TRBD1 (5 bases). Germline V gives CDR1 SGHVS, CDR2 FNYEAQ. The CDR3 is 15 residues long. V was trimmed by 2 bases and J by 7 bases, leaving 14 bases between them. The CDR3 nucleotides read TGTGCCAGCAGCTTAACGGGACTTTTAGGTGAAAAACTGTTTTTT. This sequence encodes CASSLTGLLGEKLFF. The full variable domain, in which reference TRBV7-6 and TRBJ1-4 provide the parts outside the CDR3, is GAGVSQSPRYKVTKRGQDVALRCDPISGHVSLYWYRQALGQGPEFLTYFNYEAQQDKSGLPNDRFSAERPEGSISTLTIQRTEQRDSAMYRCASSLTGLLGEKLFFGSGTQLSVL.

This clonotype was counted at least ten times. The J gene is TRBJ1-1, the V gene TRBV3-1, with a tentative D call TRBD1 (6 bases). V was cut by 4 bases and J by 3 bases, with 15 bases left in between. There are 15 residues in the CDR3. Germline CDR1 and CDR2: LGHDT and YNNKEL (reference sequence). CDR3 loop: CASSPQGRPDTEAFF. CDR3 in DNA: TGTGCCAGCAGCCCCCAGGGGCGTCCCGACACTGAAGCTTTCTTT.